This T cell receptor beta chain was sequenced during a study of cytomegalovirus exposure and HLA in healthy donors. Points on this clone: As yet, its antigen is unknown.

The CDR3 is made up of 14 amino acids. In germline, CDR1 is GTSNPN, CDR2 SVGIG (reference sequence). Trimming cost V 2 bases and J 3 bases; bases outside gene matches: 7. This PCR relied on a set of 60 Vbeta primers and 13 Jbeta primers. The table came from immunoSEQ multiplex PCR; TCRdb's copy has only in-frame clones and leaves some out. The table includes roughly 130,000 clones, over 70% detected once. General study results and limits: Roughly uniform depth of sequencing across donors was assumed in presence/absence analyses. It was in a later analysis that TCR association rates were seen to vary by HLA locus, highest for DRB1 and lowest for HLA-C. Earlier findings revealed that most TCR beta V segments proved productive either about 87% or about 30% of the time. Association of 16,951 TCR beta sequences with HLA alleles was found at 0.05 false discovery rate in a later analysis.

The rearrangement uses TRBV30 and TRBJ2-7; 7 positions agree with TRBD1. Sequences were obtained from PBMCs. This TCR was recovered from a woman aged 40 to 49 in good health and CMV-seropositive. CDR3 sequence reads: CAWSKGTVLYEQYF. The CDR3 nucleotides are TGTGCCTGGAGTAAGGGGACAGTACTCTACGAGCAGTACTTC. Supplemented by reference TRBV30 and TRBJ2-7, the full variable domain reads SQTIHQWPATLVQPVGSPLSLECTVEGTSNPNLYWYRQAAGRGLQLLFYSVGIGQISSEVPQNLSASRPQDRQFILSSKKLLLSDSGFYLCAWSKGTVLYEQYFGPGTRLTVT.